The next 25 T cell receptor beta chains were all read from a single sample in a study of memory CD4+ T cells and cytomegalovirus serostatus. The assay was immunoSEQ multiplex PCR, and TCRdb's table has in-frame clones only and misses some. In the table there are 50,000 to 60,000 clones, approximately 83% of which are singletons. Single viable CD3+CD4+CD8-CD45RO+ cells were sorted as the memory CD4+ T cells. Sequencing used memory CD4+ T cells from blood. Receptors originate from an adult in good health and CMV-seronegative.

This chain uses TRBV2 with TRBJ1-2, with a possible D match to TRBD1 (5 bases). The CDR3 has 13 residues. CDR1 and CDR2 (germline): SNHLY, FYNNEI. The V end lost 4 bases, the J end lost 6 bases, and 12 bases lay between the germline ends. CDR3 protein: CASSVGAGDGYTF. DNA of the CDR3: TGTGCCAGCAGTGTTGGGGCCGGGGATGGCTACACCTTC.

This sequence joins TRBV6-5 and TRBJ1-4; 7 bases agree with TRBD1. Germline V lookup: CDR1 MNHEY, CDR2 SVGAGI. J lost 3 bases, V lost 4 bases, and 8 bases had no gene match. This CDR3 is built from 16 residues. The CDR3 coding sequence is TGTGCCAGCAGTTCCTCAGGGGGGGGTCCTAATGAAAAACTGTTTTTT. Residues: CASSSSGGGPNEKLFF.

This sequence joins TRBV29-1 and TRBJ1-2, with no clear D. CDR3 length equals 11 residues. Germline CDR1 and CDR2: SQVTM and ANQGSEA. V was cut by 5 bases and J by 2 bases, with 6 bases left in between. CDR3 residues: CSVLENYGYTF. CDR3 DNA sequence: TGCAGCGTTCTAGAAAACTATGGCTACACCTTC. Supplemented by reference TRBV29-1 and TRBJ1-2, the full variable domain reads SAVISQKPSRDICQRGTSLTIQCQVDSQVTMMFWYRQQPGQSLTLIATANQGSEATYESGFVIDKFPISRPNLTFSTLTVSNMSPEDSSIYLCSVLENYGYTFGSGTRLTVV.

The rearrangement joins TRBV10-3 to TRBJ2-5; D may correspond to TRBD1 or TRBD2 (5 bases each). V lost 2 bases and J lost 5, with 9 bases in between. This CDR3 region has 13 residues. From germline, CDR1 is ENHRY and CDR2 SYGVKD. Here the CDR3 reads CAISEGDRETQYF. CDR3 bases: TGTGCCATCAGTGAGGGGGACCGGGAGACCCAGTACTTC.

The rearrangement joins TRBV7-8 to TRBJ2-7; 7 nucleotides line up with TRBD2. The CDR3 extends over 15 amino acids. With V trimmed by 5 bases and J by 2 bases, 9 bases remained unmatched. In germline, CDR1 is SGHVS, CDR2 FQNEAQ. DNA of the CDR3: TGTGCCAGCAGCGGGAGGGACGGCGCAGCCTACGAGCAGTACTTC. Protein: CASSGRDGAAYEQYF.

Only a few counts were recorded for this clone. The chain recombines TRBV5-1 with TRBJ2-5, with 9 bases lining up with TRBD2. The CDR3 contains 17 residues. CDR1 SGHRS and CDR2 YFSETQ come from the germline V gene. Trimming at V came to 0 bases and at J to 5 bases, leaving 11 bases not matched to a gene. The CDR3 DNA sequence: TGCGCCAGCAGCTTGGGGGCCAGCGGGGGGACCCGGGAGACCCAGTACTTC. It is translated as CASSLGASGGTRETQYF.

This clone was found once. The genes are TRBV2 and TRBJ1-2; D is possibly TRBD1 (5 bases). The germline gives CDR1 SNHLY, CDR2 FYNNEI. The CDR3 loop spans 15 amino acids. Trimming removed 0 bases at V and 4 bases at J, with 12 bases between. The CDR3 region has the DNA TGTGCCAGCAGTGAAGCGAGCCAGGGTAGCTATGGCTACACCTTC. It specifies CASSEASQGSYGYTF.

This chain connects TRBV28 to TRBJ1-2; D unresolved. The V gene lost 1 base and the J gene lost 8 bases, with 11 bases spanning the gap. In germline, CDR1 is MDHEN, CDR2 SYDVKM. CDR3 size: 13 residues. The CDR3 DNA is TGTGCCAGCAGTTTATCTGGGCAGGTCGGCTACACCTTC. Translation gives CASSLSGQVGYTF.

As concerns this clone: Other DNA variants within this sample encode the same CDR3. J is TRBJ2-6 and V is TRBV9; D remains ambiguous. The CDR3 spans 15 residues. With 0 bases removed from V and 0 bases from J, the gap between germline ends came to 4 bases. Germline V gene data show CDR1 as SGDLS and CDR2 as YYNGEE. The DNA of the CDR3 is TGTGCCAGCAGCGTAGGTGGCTCTGGGGCCAACGTCCTGACTTTC. Its protein product is CASSVGGSGANVLTF.

The chain joins TRBV5-1 to TRBJ2-3; D is possibly TRBD1 (6 bases). CDR1 is SGHRS, CDR2 YFSETQ, per germline. Trimming pared 1 base from V and 4 bases from J, leaving 22 bases between. The CDR3 totals 18 residues. CDR3 amino acids: CASSLTTGRSLSPDTQYF. The DNA for the CDR3 is TGCGCCAGCAGCTTGACAACAGGGCGATCGCTATCACCAGATACGCAGTATTTT.

J is TRBJ2-7 and V is TRBV10-3; D perhaps matches TRBD2 (7 bases). The CDR3 loop spans 12 amino acids. Germline loops: CDR1 ENHRY, CDR2 SYGVKD. With 8 bases removed from V and 7 bases from J, the gap between germline ends came to 15 bases. CDR3 sequence (DNA): TGTGCCATCTGGGGGGGGCGAGGTGAGCAGTACTTC. This sequence encodes CAIWGGRGEQYF.

The J gene is TRBJ2-5, the V gene TRBV7-2, with 7 bases that match TRBD1. The junction had 4 bases not matched to a gene; V was cut back by 7 bases and J by 5 bases. CDR1 is SGHTA and CDR2 is FQGNSA in the germline V gene. The CDR3 extends over 12 amino acids. Here the CDR3 DNA reads TGTGCCAGCAAGGGGGCTGGCGAGACCCAGTACTTC. It encodes CASKGAGETQYF.

The genes are TRBV4-1 and TRBJ1-2, with D uncertain. The germline V gene has CDR1 MGHRA and CDR2 YSYEKL. The CDR3 is made up of 18 amino acids. Between the trimmed V and J ends, which lost 3 bases and 1 base, there was a span of 21 bases. The DNA for the CDR3 is TGCGCCAGCAGCCATGTGACCGGGCTTGCAGACAATAACTATGGCTACACCTTC. Its translation: CASSHVTGLADNNYGYTF.

The CDR3 loop is CASSNRGTGGEKLFF. CDR3 DNA sequence: TGTGCCAGTAGTAACAGGGGGACAGGCGGTGAAAAACTGTTTTTT. This chain links TRBV19 with TRBJ1-4, with 8 bases lining up with TRBD1. Trimming took 4 bases from V and 7 from J; bases not matched to a gene: 8. The CDR3 contains 15 residues. The germline CDR1 and CDR2 sequences are LNHDA and SQIVND (reference sequence).

The table lists this clone with a few counts. The rearrangement uses TRBV5-4 and TRBJ1-2, with D perhaps TRBD1 (6 bases). The CDR3 is 13 amino acids. V lost 3 bases and J lost 5, with 11 bases in between. CDR1 SGHNT and CDR2 YYREEE come from the germline V gene (reference sequence). CDR3 nucleotide sequence: TGTGCCAGCAGCTCTGGACAGCAATATGGCTACACCTTC. Translated, it gives CASSSGQQYGYTF.

This clone showed up just a few times. The CDR3 is CASSPNHYTEAFF. The CDR3 DNA reads TGTGCCAGCAGCCCCAACCATTACACTGAAGCTTTCTTT. V is TRBV11-2 and J is TRBJ1-1; no clear D. V dropped 5 bases and J dropped 3 bases, with 10 bases sitting between them. The CDR3 runs 13 residues. CDR1 and CDR2 from the germline V gene are SGHAT and FQNNGV.

In the case of this clone: At one end, the junction sequence differs from germline, possibly due to a read error. The chain combines TRBV7-7 with TRBJ2-7; TRBD2 is a possible D gene (6 bases). The length of the CDR3 is 14 residues. Germline V gives CDR1 SSHAT, CDR2 FNYEAQ (reference sequence). CDR3: CASSSAGRPLEQYF. CDR3 coding DNA: TGTGCTAGCAGCTCGGCGGGACGGCCACTCGAGCAGTACTTC.

In this sample, this clone turned up a few times. The J gene is TRBJ1-1, the V gene TRBV5-1, with D perhaps matching TRBD1 (5 bases). CDR1 is SGHRS and CDR2 is YFSETQ in the germline V gene. The CDR3 is 13 amino acids. The V and J ends lost 4 bases and 1 base respectively, with 8 bases between them. CDR3 bases: TGCGCCAGCAGCAGCCAGGGGAACACTGAAGCTTTCTTT. Translated: CASSSQGNTEAFF.

V and J are TRBV7-9 and TRBJ2-5; D remains unclear. The germline gives CDR1 SEHNR, CDR2 FQNEAQ (reference sequence). This CDR3 is 13 amino acids long. The V end was cut by 2 bases, the J end by 13 bases, with 17 bases between. The CDR3 sequence is CASSLFETFNLYF. The CDR3 coding sequence is TGTGCCAGCAGCTTATTCGAGACGTTCAACTTGTACTTC.

This chain joins TRBV30 and TRBJ2-7, with 11 bases fitting TRBD1. The CDR3 covers 15 residues. The germline CDR1 and CDR2 sequences are GTSNPN and SVGIG (reference sequence). V gave up 3 bases and J gave up 6 bases; unmatched junction bases: 10. The CDR3 nucleotides are TGTGCCTGGAGGGTCCCGGGACAGGGGGGGCCCGAGCAGTACTTC. Its translation is CAWRVPGQGGPEQYF. Together with reference TRBV30 and TRBJ2-7, the CDR3 gives the full variable domain: SQTIHQWPATLVQPVGSPLSLECTVEGTSNPNLYWYRQAAGRGLQLLFYSVGIGQISSEVPQNLSASRPQDRQFILSSKKLLLSDSGFYLCAWRVPGQGGPEQYFGPGTRLTVT.

The genes are TRBV30 and TRBJ1-2; 11 bases line up with TRBD1. The V gene's germline CDR1 is GTSNPN and CDR2 SVGIG (reference sequence). V lost 4 bases, J lost 3 bases, and 10 bases stayed unmatched. The CDR3 has 16 residues. The CDR3: CAWTGQGARVDYGYTF. In nucleotides, the CDR3 is TGTGCCTGGACCGGACAGGGGGCGCGTGTGGACTATGGCTACACCTTC.

This sequence joins TRBV25-1 and TRBJ1-2, with D perhaps TRBD1 (6 bases). Germline V gene data show CDR1 as MGHDK and CDR2 as SYGVNS. The CDR3 runs 13 residues. V was shortened by 6 bases and J by 8 bases, with 16 bases between the two germline ends. The CDR3 reads CASRRQGSDGYTF. The CDR3 DNA sequence: TGTGCCAGCAGACGTCAGGGGTCCGACGGCTACACCTTC.

This clone was detected once. The V call is TRBV7-2, the J call TRBJ1-6; a possible D gene is TRBD1 (6 bases). The CDR3 loop spans 12 amino acids. Trimming took 7 bases from V and 10 from J, leaving 11 bases between them. Germline CDR1 SGHTA, CDR2 FQGNSA. The CDR3 DNA sequence: TGTGCCAGCAACAATAGGGGGTCACCCCTCCACTTT. Translation gives CASNNRGSPLHF. Full variable domain (outside the CDR3, taken from reference TRBV7-2 and TRBJ1-6): GAGVSQSPSNKVTEKGKDVELRCDPISGHTALYWYRQSLGQGLEFLIYFQGNSAPDKSGLPSDRFSAERTGGSVSTLTIQRTQQEDSAVYLCASNNRGSPLHFGNGTRLTVT.

This chain links TRBV27 with TRBJ1-1; TRBD1 agrees at 7 bases. There are 15 residues in the CDR3. From germline, CDR1 is MNHEY and CDR2 SMNVEV (reference sequence). V was pared by 2 bases and J by 4 bases, with 7 bases of the junction left unmatched. CDR3 loop: CASSLAKGALTEAFF. The CDR3 DNA sequence: TGTGCCAGCAGTTTAGCTAAGGGGGCCCTCACTGAAGCTTTCTTT.

This clone was detected only once. The rearrangement joins TRBV2 to TRBJ2-5, with D possibly being TRBD1 (5 bases). CDR1 is SNHLY and CDR2 is FYNNEI in the germline V gene. Trimming left V 6 bases short and J 4 bases short, with 9 bases between. The CDR3 sequence is 12 residues long. The chain's CDR3 is CASSPRVETQYF. The CDR3 DNA reads TGTGCCAGCAGCCCCAGGGTAGAGACCCAGTACTTC. Full variable domain (outside the CDR3, taken from reference TRBV2 and TRBJ2-5): EPEVTQTPSHQVTQMGQEVILRCVPISNHLYFYWYRQILGQKVEFLVSFYNNEISEKSEIFDDQFSVERPDGSNFTLKIRSTKLEDSAMYFCASSPRVETQYFGPGTRLLVL.